This record concerns one T cell receptor beta chain sequence. Its target is unknown. Donors in the study were healthy people who gave bone marrow. V shed 8 bases, J shed 4 bases, and the junction held 15 bases outside the gene matches. The CDR3 has 18 amino acids. This entry comes from a study of cytomegalovirus exposure and HLA in healthy donors. General study points: Among TCR beta chains, those listed as cytomegalovirus-associated numbered about 160. Most TCRs appeared rarely, but some public TCRs recurred in many donors. What a later analysis reportedly showed was that an Asian-associated ancestry cluster had fewer N-insertions than the roughly 700-donor mean.

PCR employed 60 Vbeta and 13 Jbeta primers. The method was immunoSEQ multiplex PCR; TCRdb's version includes in-frame clones alone and lacks a portion of them. Among around 63,000 clones listed, roughly three quarters were seen once. Sequenced input: PBMCs. This sequence joins TRBV23-1 and TRBJ2-1, with 12 nucleotides matching TRBD2. TRBV23-1 is labeled an ORF, and its function is uncertain. The TCR originated in a woman under 40 in good health and CMV-seronegative. CDR3 sequence: CASLGRTSGVSLYNEQFF. CDR3 nucleotide sequence: TGCGCCAGCTTGGGGCGGACTAGCGGGGTAAGTTTGTACAATGAGCAGTTCTTC.